By its share, the clone carrying this T cell receptor beta chain is medium-sized. Multiplex PCR with BIOMED2 TRB-A/B primer pools amplified TRB rearrangements. TCRdb independently ran MiXCR on the multiplex PCR reads; one entry per CDR3 protein. The sample has 5,500 to 7,000 distinct CDR3 sequences, 25% to 30% seen once; the top ten hold approximately 12%. The data originate from a study of T and B cells in COVID-19 patients. The wider study: Peripheral blood came from COVID-19 patients with active infection or after recovery. The recovered patients had mostly mild to moderate COVID-19 with outpatient management. At median age roughly 35 years, recovered patients were younger than active-infection patients at 67.

Blood genomic DNA input for TRB amplification was about 250-550 ng. Germline CDR1 KGHSH, CDR2 LQKENI. This CDR3 has 11 residues. V lost 3 bases to trimming and J lost 7 bases, with 4 bases between them. The source of this sequence is a human donor with active COVID-19. V and J are TRBV18 and TRBJ2-1; D not resolved. Sequencing used blood. Written as DNA, the CDR3 is TGTGCCAGCTCACCCGCGAATGAGCAGTTCTTC. Its translation is CASSPANEQFF.